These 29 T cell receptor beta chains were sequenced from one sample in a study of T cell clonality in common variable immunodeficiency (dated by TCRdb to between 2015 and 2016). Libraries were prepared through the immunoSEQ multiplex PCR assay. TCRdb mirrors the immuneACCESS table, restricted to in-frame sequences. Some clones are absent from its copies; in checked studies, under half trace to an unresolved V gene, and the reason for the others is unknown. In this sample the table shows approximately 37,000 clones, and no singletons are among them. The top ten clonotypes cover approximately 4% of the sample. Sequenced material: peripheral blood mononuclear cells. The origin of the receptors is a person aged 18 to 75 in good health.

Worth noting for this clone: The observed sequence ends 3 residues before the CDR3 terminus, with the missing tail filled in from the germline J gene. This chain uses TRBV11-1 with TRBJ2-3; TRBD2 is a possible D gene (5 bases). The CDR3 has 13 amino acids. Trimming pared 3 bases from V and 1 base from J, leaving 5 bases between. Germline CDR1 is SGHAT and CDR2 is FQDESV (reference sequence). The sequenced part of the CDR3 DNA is TGTGCCAGCAGCTTCGGGGGCACAGATACG. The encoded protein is CASSFGGTDT. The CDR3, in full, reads CASSFGGTDTQYF.

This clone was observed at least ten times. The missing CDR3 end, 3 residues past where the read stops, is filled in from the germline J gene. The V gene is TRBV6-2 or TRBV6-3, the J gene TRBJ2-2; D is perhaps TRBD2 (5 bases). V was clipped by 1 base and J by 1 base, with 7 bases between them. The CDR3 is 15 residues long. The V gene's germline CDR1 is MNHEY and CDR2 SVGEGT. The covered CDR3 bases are TGTGCCAGCAGTTACTTAGCGCTGAACACCGGGGAG. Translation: CASSYLALNTGE. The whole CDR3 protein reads CASSYLALNTGELFF.

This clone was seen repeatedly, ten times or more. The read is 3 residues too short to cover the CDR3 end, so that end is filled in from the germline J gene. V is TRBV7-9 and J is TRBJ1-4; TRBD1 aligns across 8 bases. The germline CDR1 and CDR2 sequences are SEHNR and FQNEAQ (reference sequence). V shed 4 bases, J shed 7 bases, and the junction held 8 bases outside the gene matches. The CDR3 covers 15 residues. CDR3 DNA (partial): TGTGCCAGCAGCTCAGTTACGGACAGGGTTGAAAAA. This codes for CASSSVTDRVEK. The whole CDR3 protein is CASSSVTDRVEKLFF.

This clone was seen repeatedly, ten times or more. The CDR3 region is CASSKVPYGYTF. The part of the CDR3 DNA that was read is TGTGCCAGCAGCAAGGTGCCCTATGGC. This chain connects TRBV5-4 to TRBJ1-2; D gene uncertain. The CDR3 end is not reached by the read, which stops 3 residues before it; the germline J gene fills it in. Per germline, CDR1 SGHNT and CDR2 YYREEE (reference sequence). The CDR3 spans 12 residues. V gave up 4 bases and J gave up 4 bases, with 8 bases separating them.

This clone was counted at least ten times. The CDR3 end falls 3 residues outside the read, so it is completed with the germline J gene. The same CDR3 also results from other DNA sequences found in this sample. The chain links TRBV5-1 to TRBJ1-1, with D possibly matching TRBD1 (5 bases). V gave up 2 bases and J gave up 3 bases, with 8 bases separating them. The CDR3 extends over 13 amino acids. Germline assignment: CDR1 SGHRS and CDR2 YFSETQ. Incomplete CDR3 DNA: TGCGCCAGCAGCTTTCAAGGGGACACTGAA. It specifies CASSFQGDTE. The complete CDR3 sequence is CASSFQGDTEAFF.

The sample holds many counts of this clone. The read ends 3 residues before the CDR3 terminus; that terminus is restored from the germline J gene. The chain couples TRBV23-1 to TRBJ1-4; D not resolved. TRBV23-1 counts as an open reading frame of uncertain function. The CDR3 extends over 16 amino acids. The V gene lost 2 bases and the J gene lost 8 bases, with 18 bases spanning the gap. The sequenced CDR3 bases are TGCGCCAGCAGTCAACTCACCAGCAGGTCTCCGGAAAAA. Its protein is CASSQLTSRSPEK. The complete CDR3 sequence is CASSQLTSRSPEKLFF.

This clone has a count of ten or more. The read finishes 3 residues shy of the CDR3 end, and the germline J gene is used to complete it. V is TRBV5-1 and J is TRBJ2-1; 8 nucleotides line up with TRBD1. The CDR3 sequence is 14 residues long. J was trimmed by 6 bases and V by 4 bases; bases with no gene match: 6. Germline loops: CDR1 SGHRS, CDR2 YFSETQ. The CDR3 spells CASSPDRAFNEQFF. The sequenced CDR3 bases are TGCGCCAGCAGCCCGGACAGGGCCTTCAATGAG.

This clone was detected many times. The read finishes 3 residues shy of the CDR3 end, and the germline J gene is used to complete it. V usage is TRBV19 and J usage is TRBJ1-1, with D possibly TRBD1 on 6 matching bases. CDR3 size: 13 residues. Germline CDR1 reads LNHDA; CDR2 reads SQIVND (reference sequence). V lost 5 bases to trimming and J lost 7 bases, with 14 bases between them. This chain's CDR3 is CASSEQGVNEAFF. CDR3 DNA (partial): TGTGCCAGTAGTGAACAGGGCGTCAATGAA.

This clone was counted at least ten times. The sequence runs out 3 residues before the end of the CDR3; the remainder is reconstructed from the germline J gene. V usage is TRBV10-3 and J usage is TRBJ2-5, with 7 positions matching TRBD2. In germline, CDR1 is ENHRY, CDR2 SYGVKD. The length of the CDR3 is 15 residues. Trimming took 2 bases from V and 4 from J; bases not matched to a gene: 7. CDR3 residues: CAISEEGRGRETQYF. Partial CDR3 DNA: TGTGCCATCAGTGAGGAGGGGAGGGGAAGAGAGACC.

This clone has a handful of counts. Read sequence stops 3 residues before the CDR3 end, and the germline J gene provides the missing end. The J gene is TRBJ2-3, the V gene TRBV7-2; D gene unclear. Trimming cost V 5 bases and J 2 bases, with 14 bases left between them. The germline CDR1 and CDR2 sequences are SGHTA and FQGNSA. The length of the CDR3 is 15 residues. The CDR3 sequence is CASSTSNQFTDTQYF. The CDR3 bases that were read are TGTGCCAGCAGCACATCAAACCAGTTCACAGATACG.

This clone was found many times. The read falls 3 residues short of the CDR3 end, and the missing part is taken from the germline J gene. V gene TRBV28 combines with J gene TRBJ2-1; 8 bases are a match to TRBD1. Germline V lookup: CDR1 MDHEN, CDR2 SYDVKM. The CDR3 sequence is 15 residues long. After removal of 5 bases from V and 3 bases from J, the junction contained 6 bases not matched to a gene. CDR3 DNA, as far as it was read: TGTGCCAGCAGTGATATAGGACAGGGCTACAATGAG. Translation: CASSDIGQGYNE. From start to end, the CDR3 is CASSDIGQGYNEQFF.

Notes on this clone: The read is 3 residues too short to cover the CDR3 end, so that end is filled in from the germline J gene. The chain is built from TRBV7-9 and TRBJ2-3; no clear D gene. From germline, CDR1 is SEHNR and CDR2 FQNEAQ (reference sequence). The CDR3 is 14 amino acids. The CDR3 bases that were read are TGTGCCAGCAGCTTGCGTGACAAGCAAGAGACG. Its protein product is CASSLRDKQET. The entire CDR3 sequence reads CASSLRDKQETQYF.

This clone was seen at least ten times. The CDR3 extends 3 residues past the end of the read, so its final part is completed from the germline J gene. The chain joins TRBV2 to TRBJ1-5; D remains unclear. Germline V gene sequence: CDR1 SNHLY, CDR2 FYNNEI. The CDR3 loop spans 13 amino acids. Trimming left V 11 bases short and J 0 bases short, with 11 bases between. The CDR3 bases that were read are TGTGCCGGTTCCAGTGATAGCAATCAGCCC. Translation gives CAGSSDSNQP. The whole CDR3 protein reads CAGSSDSNQPQHF.

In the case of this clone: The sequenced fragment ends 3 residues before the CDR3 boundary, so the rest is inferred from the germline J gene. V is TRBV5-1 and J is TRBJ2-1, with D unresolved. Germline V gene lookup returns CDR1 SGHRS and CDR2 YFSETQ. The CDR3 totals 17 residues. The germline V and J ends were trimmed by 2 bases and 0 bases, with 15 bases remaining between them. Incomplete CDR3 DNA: TGCGCCAGCAGCTTAACCAGCGCGTCAATCTCCTACAATGAG. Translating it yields CASSLTSASISYNE. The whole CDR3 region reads CASSLTSASISYNEQFF.

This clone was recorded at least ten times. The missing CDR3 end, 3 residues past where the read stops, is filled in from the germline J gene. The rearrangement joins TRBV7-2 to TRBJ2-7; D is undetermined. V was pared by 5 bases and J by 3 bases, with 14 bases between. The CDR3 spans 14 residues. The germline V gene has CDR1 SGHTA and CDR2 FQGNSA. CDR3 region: CASSPRVVSYEQYF. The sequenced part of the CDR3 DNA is TGTGCCAGCAGCCCAAGGGTAGTAAGCTACGAG.

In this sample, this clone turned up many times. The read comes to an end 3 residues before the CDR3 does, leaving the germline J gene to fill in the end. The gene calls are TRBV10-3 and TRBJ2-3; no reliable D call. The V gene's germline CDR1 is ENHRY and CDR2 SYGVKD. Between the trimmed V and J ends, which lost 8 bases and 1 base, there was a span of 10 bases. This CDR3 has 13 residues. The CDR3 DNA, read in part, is TGTGCCATCCGGCAGGTCGGCACAGATACG. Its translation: CAIRQVGTDT. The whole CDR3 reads CAIRQVGTDTQYF.

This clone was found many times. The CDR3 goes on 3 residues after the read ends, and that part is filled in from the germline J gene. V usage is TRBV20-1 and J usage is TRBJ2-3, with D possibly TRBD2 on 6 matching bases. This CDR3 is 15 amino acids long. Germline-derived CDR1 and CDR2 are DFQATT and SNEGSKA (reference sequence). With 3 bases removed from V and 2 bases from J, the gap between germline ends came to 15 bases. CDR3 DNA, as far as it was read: TGCAGTGCTAGTGAAAGCGGGCCGCCCACAGATACG. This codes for CSASESGPPTDT. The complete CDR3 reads CSASESGPPTDTQYF.

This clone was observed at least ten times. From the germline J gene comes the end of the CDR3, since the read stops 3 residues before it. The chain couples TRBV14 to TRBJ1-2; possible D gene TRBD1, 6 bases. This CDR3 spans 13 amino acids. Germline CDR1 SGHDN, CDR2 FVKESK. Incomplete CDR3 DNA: TGTGCCAGCAGCCAGCAGGGGAGGCACGGC. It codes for CASSQQGRHG. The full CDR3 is CASSQQGRHGYTF.

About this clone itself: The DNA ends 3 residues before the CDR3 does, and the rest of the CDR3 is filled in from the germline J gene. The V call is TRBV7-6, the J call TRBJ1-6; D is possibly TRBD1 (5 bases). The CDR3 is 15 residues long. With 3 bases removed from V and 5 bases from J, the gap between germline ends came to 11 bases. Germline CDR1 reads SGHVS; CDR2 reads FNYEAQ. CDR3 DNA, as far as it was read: TGTGCCAGCAGCTTGGTCCGGGGGGATAATTCACCC. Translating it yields CASSLVRGDNSP. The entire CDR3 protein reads CASSLVRGDNSPLHF.

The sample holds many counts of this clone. The CDR3: CAWSVNQGAPFSYEQYF. The sequenced CDR3 bases are TGTGCCTGGAGTGTAAATCAGGGGGCACCCTTCTCCTACGAG. J is TRBJ2-7 and V is TRBV30; 8 bases line up with TRBD1. The CDR3 is cut off 3 residues early in the read; its end comes from the germline J gene. This CDR3 is built from 17 residues. Looked up from germline, CDR1 is GTSNPN and CDR2 is SVGIG (reference sequence). After removal of 0 bases from V and 0 bases from J, the junction contained 10 bases not matched to a gene.

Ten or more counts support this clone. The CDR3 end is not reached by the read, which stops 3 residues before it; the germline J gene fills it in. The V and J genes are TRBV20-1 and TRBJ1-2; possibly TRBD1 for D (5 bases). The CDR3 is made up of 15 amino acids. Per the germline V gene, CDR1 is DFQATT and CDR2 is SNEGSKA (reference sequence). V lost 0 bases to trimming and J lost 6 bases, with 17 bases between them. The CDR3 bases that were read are TGCAGTGCTAGAGAGGGAGTACAGGCTCGAGATGGC. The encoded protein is CSAREGVQARDG. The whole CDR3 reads CSAREGVQARDGYTF.

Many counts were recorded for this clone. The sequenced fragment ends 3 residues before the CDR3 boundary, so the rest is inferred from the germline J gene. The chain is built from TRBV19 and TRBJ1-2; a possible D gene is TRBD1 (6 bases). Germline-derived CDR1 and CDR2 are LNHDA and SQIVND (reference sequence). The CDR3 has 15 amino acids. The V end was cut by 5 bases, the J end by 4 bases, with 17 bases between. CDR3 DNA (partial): TGTGCCAGTAGTTCAAACCCTCAGGGGATCTATGGC. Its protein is CASSSNPQGIYG. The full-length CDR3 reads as CASSSNPQGIYGYTF.

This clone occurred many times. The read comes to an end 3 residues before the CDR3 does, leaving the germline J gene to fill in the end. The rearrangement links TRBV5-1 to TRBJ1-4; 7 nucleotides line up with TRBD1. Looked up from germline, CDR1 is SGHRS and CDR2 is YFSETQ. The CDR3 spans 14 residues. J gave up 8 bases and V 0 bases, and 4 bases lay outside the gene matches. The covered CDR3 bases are TGCGCCAGCAGCTTGGGACAGGGTGGAGAAAAA. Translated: CASSLGQGGEK. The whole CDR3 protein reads CASSLGQGGEKLFF.

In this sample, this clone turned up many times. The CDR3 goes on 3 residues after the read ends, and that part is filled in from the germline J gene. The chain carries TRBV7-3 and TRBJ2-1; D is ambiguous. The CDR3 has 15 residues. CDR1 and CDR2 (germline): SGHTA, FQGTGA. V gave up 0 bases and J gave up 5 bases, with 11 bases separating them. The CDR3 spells CASSLTALPHNEQFF. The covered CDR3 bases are TGTGCCAGCAGCTTAACAGCACTACCCCACAATGAG.

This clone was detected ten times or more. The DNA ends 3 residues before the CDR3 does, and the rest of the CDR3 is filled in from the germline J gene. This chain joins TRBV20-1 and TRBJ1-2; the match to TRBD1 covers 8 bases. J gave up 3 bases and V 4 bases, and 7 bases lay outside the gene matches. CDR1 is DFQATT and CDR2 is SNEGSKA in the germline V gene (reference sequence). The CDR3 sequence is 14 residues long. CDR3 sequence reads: CSATTRQGHYGYTF. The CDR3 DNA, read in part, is TGCAGTGCTACGACTAGACAGGGGCACTATGGC.

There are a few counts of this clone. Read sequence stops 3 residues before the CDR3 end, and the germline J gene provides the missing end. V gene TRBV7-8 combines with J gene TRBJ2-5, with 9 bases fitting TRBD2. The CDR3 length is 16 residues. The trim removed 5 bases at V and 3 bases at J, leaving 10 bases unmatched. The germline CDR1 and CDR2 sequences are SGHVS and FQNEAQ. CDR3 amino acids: CASSPPTSGFEETQYF. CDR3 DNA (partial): TGTGCCAGCAGCCCGCCCACTAGCGGGTTTGAAGAGACC.

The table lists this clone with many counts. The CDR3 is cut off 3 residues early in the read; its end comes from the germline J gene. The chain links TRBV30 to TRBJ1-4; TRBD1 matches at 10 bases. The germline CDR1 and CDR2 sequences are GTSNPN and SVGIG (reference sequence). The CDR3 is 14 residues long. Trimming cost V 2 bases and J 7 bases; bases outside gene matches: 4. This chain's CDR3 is CAWSPGTGVEKLFF. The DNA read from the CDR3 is TGTGCCTGGAGTCCCGGGACAGGGGTTGAAAAA.

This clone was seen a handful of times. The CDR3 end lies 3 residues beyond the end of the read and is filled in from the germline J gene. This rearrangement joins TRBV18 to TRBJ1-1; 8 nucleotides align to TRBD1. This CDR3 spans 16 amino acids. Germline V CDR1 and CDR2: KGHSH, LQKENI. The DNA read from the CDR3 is TGTGCCAGCTCGACAGGACAGGGCCAAGCCAAAAACATT. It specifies CASSTGQGQAKNI. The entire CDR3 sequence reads CASSTGQGQAKNIAFF.

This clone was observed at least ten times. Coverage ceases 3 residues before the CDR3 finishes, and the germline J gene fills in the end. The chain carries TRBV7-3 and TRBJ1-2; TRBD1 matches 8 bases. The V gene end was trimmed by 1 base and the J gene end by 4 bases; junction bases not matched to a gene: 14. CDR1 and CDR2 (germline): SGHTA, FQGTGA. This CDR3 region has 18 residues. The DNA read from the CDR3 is TGTGCCAGCAGCTTAAACCCCCTGACAGGGGCATCTAGCTATGGC. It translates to CASSLNPLTGASSYG. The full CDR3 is CASSLNPLTGASSYGYTF. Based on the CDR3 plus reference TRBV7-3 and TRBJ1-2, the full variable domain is GAGVSQTPSNKVTEKGKYVELRCDPISGHTALYWYRQSLGQGPEFLIYFQGTGAADDSGLPNDRFFAVRPEGSVSTLKIQRTERGDSAVYLCASSLNPLTGASSYGYTFGSGTRLTVV.